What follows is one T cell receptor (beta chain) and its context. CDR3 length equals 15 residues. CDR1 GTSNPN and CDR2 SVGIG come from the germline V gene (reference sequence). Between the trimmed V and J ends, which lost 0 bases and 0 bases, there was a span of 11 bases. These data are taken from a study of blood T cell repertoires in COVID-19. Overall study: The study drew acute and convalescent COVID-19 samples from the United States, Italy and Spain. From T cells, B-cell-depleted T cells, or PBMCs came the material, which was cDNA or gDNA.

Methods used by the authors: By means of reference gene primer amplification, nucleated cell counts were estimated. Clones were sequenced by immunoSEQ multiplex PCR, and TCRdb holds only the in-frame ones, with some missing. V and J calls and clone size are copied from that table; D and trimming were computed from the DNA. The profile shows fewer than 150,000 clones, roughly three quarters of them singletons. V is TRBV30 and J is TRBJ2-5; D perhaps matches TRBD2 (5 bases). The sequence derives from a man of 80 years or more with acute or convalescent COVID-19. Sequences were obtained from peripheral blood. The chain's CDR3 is CAWSVLGGNQETQYF. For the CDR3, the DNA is TGTGCCTGGAGTGTATTAGGAGGAAACCAAGAGACCCAGTACTTC.